The source of this T cell receptor beta chain is a study of cytomegalovirus exposure and HLA in healthy donors. Healthy bone marrow donors supplied every sample. The PCR employed 60 Vbeta primers together with 13 Jbeta primers. The repertoire was sequenced with immunoSEQ multiplex PCR; TCRdb's copy has only in-frame clones and lacks some. The table records about 100,000 clones, around three quarters of them present only once. This clone was recorded a few times. The V gene's germline CDR1 is SGHDT and CDR2 YYEEEE. V gave up 0 bases and J gave up 6 bases, with 4 bases separating them. The CDR3 is 12 residues long.

The chain has TRBV5-6 and TRBJ2-1; no definite D call. This TCR was recovered from a female donor in good health and CMV-seropositive. The sample comprised PBMCs. CDR3 in DNA: TGTGCCAGCAGCTTGGTCAGCAATGAGCAGTTCTTC. It encodes CASSLVSNEQFF.